These 15 T cell receptor beta chains share one sample of origin, sequenced in a study of blood T cell repertoires in COVID-19. The method was immunoSEQ multiplex PCR; TCRdb's version includes in-frame clones alone and lacks a portion of them. Of approximately 280,000 clones in the sample, roughly 86% were seen once. Material for sequencing was PBMCs or T cells enriched from blood (not recorded which). Receptor source: a woman aged 18-29 years who had recovered from COVID-19.

The chain combines TRBV5-1 with TRBJ1-1, with 10 bases identical to TRBD1. In germline, CDR1 is SGHRS, CDR2 YFSETQ. This CDR3 has 19 amino acids. Trimming removed 0 bases from V and 4 bases from J; junction bases left unmatched: 15. In nucleotides, the CDR3 is TGCGCCAGCAGCTTGGCCACTGGGACAGGGGTCGGGGGGAGCACTGAAGCTTTCTTT. Amino acid sequence: CASSLATGTGVGGSTEAFF.

The V gene is TRBV7-2, the J gene TRBJ2-1, with TRBD2 identical over 7 bases. Germline CDR1 reads SGHTA; CDR2 reads FQGNSA. Losses at the gene ends were 4 bases for V and 6 bases for J; bases not matched to a gene: 3. The CDR3 loop spans 13 amino acids. The CDR3 DNA reads as TGTGCCAGCAGCTCAAGACTAGCCAATGAGCAGTTCTTC. It yields the protein CASSSRLANEQFF.

Only a few counts were recorded for this clone. The DNA for the CDR3 is TGTGCCAGCAGCCCGGACAGGGGAATCCACGAGCAGTACTTC. Translation: CASSPDRGIHEQYF. The V call is TRBV7-3, the J call TRBJ2-7; 9 bases align to TRBD1. Germline-derived CDR1 and CDR2 are SGHTA and FQGTGA. The CDR3 consists of 14 residues. With 5 bases clipped from V and 5 bases from J, the junction kept 7 bases outside the gene matches.

The chain uses TRBV3-1 (or the pseudogene TRBV3-2) and TRBJ2-7, with TRBD2 as a possible D gene (6 bases). CDR3 length: 14 residues. V was pared by 5 bases and J by 0 bases, with 11 bases between. Germline V gene lookup returns CDR1 LGHDT and CDR2 YNNKEL (reference sequence). DNA of the CDR3: TGTGCCAGCAGCGTTGGAGGGAGCTCCTACGAGCAGTACTTC. The encoded protein is CASSVGGSSYEQYF.

The chain has TRBV2 and TRBJ2-1, with no clear D. The length of the CDR3 is 11 residues. With 6 bases removed from V and 4 bases from J, the gap between germline ends came to 4 bases. Germline CDR1 and CDR2: SNHLY and FYNNEI. The CDR3 loop reads CASREYNEQFF. As DNA, the CDR3 is TGTGCCAGCAGAGAGTACAATGAGCAGTTCTTC.

This clone was picked up many times. This chain uses TRBV3-1 (or the pseudogene TRBV3-2) with TRBJ2-7; D might be TRBD2 (6 bases). Trimming removed 6 bases at V and 5 bases at J, with 20 bases between. The CDR3 length is 15 residues. Germline V CDR1 and CDR2: LGHDT, YNNKEL (reference sequence). Here the CDR3 DNA reads TGTGCCAGCAGTCCAACTCCGTCGGGCGGGAACGAGCAGTACTTC. This translates into CASSPTPSGGNEQYF.

The V and J genes are TRBV9 and TRBJ2-3; D is unclear. Germline V gene lookup returns CDR1 SGDLS and CDR2 YYNGEE. V was pared by 0 bases and J by 6 bases, with 5 bases between. The CDR3 has 12 residues. The CDR3 spells CASSVDWDTQYF. The CDR3 region has the DNA TGTGCCAGCAGCGTAGACTGGGATACGCAGTATTTT.

Notes on this clone: The same CDR3 is also encoded by other DNA sequences in this sample. The J gene is TRBJ1-1, the V gene TRBV29-1; 8 positions match TRBD1. The V and J ends lost 5 bases and 6 bases, in that order; junction bases with no gene match: 8. Germline-derived CDR1 and CDR2 are SQVTM and ANQGSEA. CDR3 size: 13 residues. The CDR3 nucleotides are TGCAGCGTTAAGACGACAGGGGTCCCTGAAGCTTTCTTT. Translation: CSVKTTGVPEAFF.

This clone turned up a few times. CDR3 DNA: TGTGCCAGCAGATCCGGGACAGAGAATCAGCCCCAGCATTTT. Encoded protein: CASRSGTENQPQHF. The rearrangement links TRBV2 to TRBJ1-5; 7 nucleotides agree with TRBD1. The CDR3 spans 14 residues. V was clipped by 6 bases and J by 4 bases; unmatched bases: 6. In germline, CDR1 is SNHLY, CDR2 FYNNEI.

The rearrangement uses TRBV2 and TRBJ2-7; D is ambiguous. The germline V gene encodes CDR1 SNHLY and CDR2 FYNNEI. CDR3 length: 13 residues. V gave up 9 bases and J gave up 3 bases, with 15 bases separating them. The CDR3 reads CASRTTYHYEQYF. The CDR3 bases are TGTGCCAGTCGAACTACATACCACTACGAGCAGTACTTC.

V is TRBV5-4 and J is TRBJ2-5; 7 bases are a match to TRBD1. V trimming: 5 bases; J trimming: 4 bases; junction bases outside the gene matches: 11. Per the germline V gene, CDR1 is SGHNT and CDR2 is YYREEE (reference sequence). The CDR3 covers 15 residues. DNA for the CDR3: TGTGCCAGCAGACCTTGGGACAGTGCAACAGAGACCCAGTACTTC. Protein sequence: CASRPWDSATETQYF.

The chain carries TRBV11-2 and TRBJ2-3; TRBD2 matches at 14 bases. There are 17 residues in the CDR3. CDR1 and CDR2 (germline): SGHAT, FQNNGV. With 1 base clipped from V and 2 bases from J, the junction kept 2 bases outside the gene matches. The chain's CDR3 is CASSLGTSGGTTDTQYF. DNA of the CDR3: TGTGCCAGCAGCTTAGGGACTAGCGGGGGGACCACAGATACGCAGTATTTT.

The genes are TRBV30 and TRBJ2-3; D may be TRBD2 (5 bases). CDR1 GTSNPN and CDR2 SVGIG come from the germline V gene (reference sequence). Trimming left V 2 bases short and J 6 bases short, with 18 bases between. The CDR3 covers 15 residues. CDR3 sequence reads: CAWSTRRRPGDTQYF. The CDR3 DNA reads as TGTGCCTGGAGTACCAGGAGGCGCCCCGGCGATACGCAGTATTTT.

This clone was observed a single time. CDR3 amino acids: CASSQGVEATEAFF. DNA for the CDR3: TGCGCCAGCAGCCAAGGCGTAGAAGCCACTGAAGCTTTCTTT. The V and J genes are TRBV4-1 and TRBJ1-1; D is uncertain. The germline V and J ends were trimmed by 1 base and 4 bases, with 10 bases remaining between them. Germline-derived CDR1 and CDR2 are MGHRA and YSYEKL. The CDR3 has 14 residues.

As concerns this clone: Other DNA sequences of this sample code for an identical CDR3. The chain is built from TRBV30 and TRBJ1-1; D not certain. Germline V gene lookup returns CDR1 GTSNPN and CDR2 SVGIG (reference sequence). The V and J ends lost 0 bases and 1 base respectively, with 6 bases between them. The CDR3 sequence is 13 residues long. The CDR3 spells CAWSVNRNTEAFF. In DNA, the CDR3 is TGTGCCTGGAGTGTAAATAGGAACACTGAAGCTTTCTTT.